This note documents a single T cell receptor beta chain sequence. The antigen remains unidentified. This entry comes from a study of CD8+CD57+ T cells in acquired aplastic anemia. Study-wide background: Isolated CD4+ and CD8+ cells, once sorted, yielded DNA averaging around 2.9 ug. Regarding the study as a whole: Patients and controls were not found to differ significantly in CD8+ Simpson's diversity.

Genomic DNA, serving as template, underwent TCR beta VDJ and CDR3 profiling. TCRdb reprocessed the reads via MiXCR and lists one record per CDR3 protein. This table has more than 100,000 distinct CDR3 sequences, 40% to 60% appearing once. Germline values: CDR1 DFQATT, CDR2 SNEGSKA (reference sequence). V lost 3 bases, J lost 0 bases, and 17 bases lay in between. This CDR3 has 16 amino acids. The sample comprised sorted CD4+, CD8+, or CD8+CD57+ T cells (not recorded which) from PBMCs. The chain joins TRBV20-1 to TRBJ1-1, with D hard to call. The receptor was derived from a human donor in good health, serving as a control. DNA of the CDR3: TGCAGTGCTAGCCCTCGGCCTCGTGGAATGAACACTGAAGCTTTCTTT. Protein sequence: CSASPRPRGMNTEAFF.